What follows describes a single TCR beta chain. The source of the sample is a study of cytomegalovirus exposure and HLA in healthy donors. Primers included in the PCR were 60 Vbeta and 13 Jbeta primers. Produced via immunoSEQ multiplex PCR; TCRdb's table is partial and in-frame only. Of approximately 170,000 clones detected, approximately 75% appear once; the ten largest clones hold 1.5%. CDR1 is MNHNS, CDR2 SASEGT, per germline. The junction had 2 bases not matched to a gene; V was cut back by 3 bases and J by 2 bases. The CDR3 spans 17 residues. The V gene is TRBV6-1, the J gene TRBJ2-1, with TRBD2 matching over 15 bases. The specimen was PBMCs. The TCR was taken from a girl aged 10-17 years in good health and CMV-seronegative. The CDR3, as DNA: TGTGCCAGCAGTGACTGGACTAGCGGGGGGGCCTACAATGAGCAGTTCTTC. It yields the protein CASSDWTSGGAYNEQFF.